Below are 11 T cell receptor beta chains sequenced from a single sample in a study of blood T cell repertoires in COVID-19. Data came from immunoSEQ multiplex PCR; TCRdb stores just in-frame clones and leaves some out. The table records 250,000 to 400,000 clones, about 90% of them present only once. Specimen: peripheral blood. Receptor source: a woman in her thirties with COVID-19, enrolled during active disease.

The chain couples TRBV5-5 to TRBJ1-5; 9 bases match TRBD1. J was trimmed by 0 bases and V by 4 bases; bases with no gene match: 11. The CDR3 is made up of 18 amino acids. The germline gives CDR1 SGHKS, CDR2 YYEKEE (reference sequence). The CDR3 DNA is TGTGCCAGCAGCCTTCACGGGACAGGGACTTATAGCAATCAGCCCCAGCATTTT. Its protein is CASSLHGTGTYSNQPQHF.

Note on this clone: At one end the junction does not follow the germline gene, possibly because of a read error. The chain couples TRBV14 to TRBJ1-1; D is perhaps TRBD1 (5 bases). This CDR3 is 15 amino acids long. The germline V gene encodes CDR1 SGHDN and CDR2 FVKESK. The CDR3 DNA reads TGTGCCAGCAGCAAAGAGGTCGGGGGATCAACTGAAGCTTTCTTT. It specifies CASSKEVGGSTEAFF.

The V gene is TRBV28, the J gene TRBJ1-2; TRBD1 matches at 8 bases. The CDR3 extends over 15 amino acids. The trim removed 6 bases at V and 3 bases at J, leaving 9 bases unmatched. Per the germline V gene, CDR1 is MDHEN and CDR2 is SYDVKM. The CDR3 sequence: CASRDGTGYHYGYTF. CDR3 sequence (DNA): TGTGCCAGCAGGGATGGGACAGGCTATCACTATGGCTACACCTTC.

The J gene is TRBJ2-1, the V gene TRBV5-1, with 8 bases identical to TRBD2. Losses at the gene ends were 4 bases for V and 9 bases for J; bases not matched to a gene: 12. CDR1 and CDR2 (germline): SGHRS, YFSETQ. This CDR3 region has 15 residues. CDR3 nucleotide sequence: TGCGCCAGCAGCCCGCTGGGGACTAGGGATGGTGAGCAGTTCTTC. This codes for CASSPLGTRDGEQFF. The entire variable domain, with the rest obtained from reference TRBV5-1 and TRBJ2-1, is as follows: KAGVTQTPRYLIKTRGQQVTLSCSPISGHRSVSWYQQTPGQGLQFLFEYFSETQRNKGNFPGRFSGRQFSNSRSEMNVSTLELGDSALYLCASSPLGTRDGEQFFGPGTRLTVL.

CDR3: CAISARTGGNTIYF. The CDR3 nucleotides read TGTGCCATCAGTGCTAGGACAGGAGGAAACACCATATATTTT. This chain connects TRBV10-3 to TRBJ1-3, with 7 bases lining up with TRBD1. Per germline, CDR1 ENHRY and CDR2 SYGVKD. The trim removed 4 bases at V and 4 bases at J, leaving 4 bases unmatched. The CDR3 covers 14 residues.

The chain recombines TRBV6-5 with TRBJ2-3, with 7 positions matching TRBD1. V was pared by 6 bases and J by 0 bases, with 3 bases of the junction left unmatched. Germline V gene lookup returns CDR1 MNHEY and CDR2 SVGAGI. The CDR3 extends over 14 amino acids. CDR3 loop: CASRLTGSTDTQYF. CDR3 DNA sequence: TGTGCCAGCAGACTGACAGGGAGCACAGATACGCAGTATTTT.

CDR3 sequence reads: CASTSKGPGEQYF. In nucleotides, the CDR3 is TGTGCCAGCACCAGCAAGGGGCCAGGCGAGCAGTACTTC. This chain links TRBV3-1 (or the pseudogene TRBV3-2) with TRBJ2-7; weak D call: TRBD1 (5 bases). There are 13 residues in the CDR3. Deletions cut 7 bases from V and 6 bases from J, with 16 bases between. Germline V gives CDR1 LGHDT, CDR2 YNNKEL (reference sequence).

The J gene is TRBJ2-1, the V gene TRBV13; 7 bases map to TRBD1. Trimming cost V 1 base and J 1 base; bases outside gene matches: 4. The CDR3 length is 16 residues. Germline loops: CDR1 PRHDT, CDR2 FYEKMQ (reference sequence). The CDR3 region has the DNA TGTGCCAGCAGCTTAGACTTGACAGGGTCCTACAATGAGCAGTTCTTC. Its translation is CASSLDLTGSYNEQFF.

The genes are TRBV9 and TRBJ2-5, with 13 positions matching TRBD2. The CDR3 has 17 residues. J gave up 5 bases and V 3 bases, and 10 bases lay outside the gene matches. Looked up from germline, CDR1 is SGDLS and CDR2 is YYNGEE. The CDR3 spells CASSEGLAGTGVETQYF. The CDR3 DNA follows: TGTGCCAGCAGCGAGGGACTAGCGGGGACGGGGGTGGAGACCCAGTACTTC.

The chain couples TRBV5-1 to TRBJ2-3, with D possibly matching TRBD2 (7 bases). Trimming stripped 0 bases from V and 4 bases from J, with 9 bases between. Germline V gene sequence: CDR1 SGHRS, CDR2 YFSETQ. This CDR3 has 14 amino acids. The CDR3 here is CASSLGEGADTQYF. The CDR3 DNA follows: TGCGCCAGCAGCTTGGGGGAGGGGGCAGATACGCAGTATTTT.

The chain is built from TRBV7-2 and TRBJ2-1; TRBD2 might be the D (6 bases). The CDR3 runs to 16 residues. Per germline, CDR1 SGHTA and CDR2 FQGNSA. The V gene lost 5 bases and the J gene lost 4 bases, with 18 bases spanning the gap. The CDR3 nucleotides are TGTGCCAGCAGCGTGACCGGGACTCAATTATACAATGAGCAGTTCTTC. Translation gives CASSVTGTQLYNEQFF.